Below are 8 T cell receptor beta chains sequenced from a single sample in a study of human T cells and chemical hapten exposure. Blood, whole and unfractionated, served as the source for total RNA extraction. TCRdb re-called the 5' RACE reads through MiXCR, storing one row per CDR3 protein. The table has 150,000 or so distinct CDR3 sequences, 4.1% seen once; the top ten hold about 1.3%. The receptors here all came from a female donor in good health.

This clonotype was seen many times. The genes are TRBV20-1 and TRBJ2-7, with 7 nucleotides matching TRBD1. The V gene end was trimmed by 2 bases and the J gene end by 0 bases; junction bases not matched to a gene: 10. The CDR3 totals 16 residues. Germline V gene data show CDR1 as DFQATT and CDR2 as SNEGSKA (reference sequence). In DNA form, the CDR3 reads TGCAGTGCTAGAAAGGACAGGACTGTTCTCTCCTACGAGCAGTACTTC. Translating gives CSARKDRTVLSYEQYF.

This clonotype turned up a few times. The gene calls are TRBV5-5 and TRBJ1-1; D ambiguous. Looked up from germline, CDR1 is SGHKS and CDR2 is YYEKEE (reference sequence). The CDR3 loop spans 13 amino acids. V lost 1 base and J lost 2, with 6 bases in between. The CDR3 is CASSLPVNTEAFF. DNA of the CDR3: TGTGCCAGCAGCTTGCCTGTTAACACTGAAGCTTTCTTT.

A few counts support this clonotype. A much larger clone differs by one base, so this may be a read error. The gene calls are TRBV6-5 and TRBJ2-7; D possibly corresponds to TRBD1 (6 bases). The CDR3 loop spans 14 amino acids. CDR1 and CDR2 (germline): MNHEY, SVGAGI. Between the trimmed V and J ends, which lost 3 bases and 5 bases, there was a span of 14 bases. The CDR3 nucleotides read TGTGCCAGCAGTTATGGAGGACAGCCCGACGAGCAGTACTTC. It codes for CASSYGGQPDEQYF.

This clonotype was seen repeatedly, ten times or more. The gene calls are TRBV7-2 and TRBJ2-7; 8 bases are a match to TRBD2. CDR1 SGHTA and CDR2 FQGNSA come from the germline V gene. The V gene end was trimmed by 3 bases and the J gene end by 0 bases; junction bases not matched to a gene: 1. The CDR3 length is 14 residues. DNA for the CDR3: TGTGCCAGCAGCTTGAGCGGGGGCTCCTACGAGCAGTACTTC. This codes for CASSLSGGSYEQYF.

This clonotype was detected ten times or more. The chain joins TRBV7-2 to TRBJ2-1; 8 bases are shared with TRBD2. The V gene's germline CDR1 is SGHTA and CDR2 FQGNSA. V shed 2 bases, J shed 6 bases, and the junction held 3 bases outside the gene matches. There are 14 residues in the CDR3. Here the CDR3 reads CASSLKRGPNEQFF. DNA of the CDR3: TGTGCCAGCAGCTTAAAGCGGGGGCCCAATGAGCAGTTCTTC.

Ten or more counts support this clonotype. The J gene is TRBJ1-1, the V gene TRBV7-8; D is undetermined. The germline V gene encodes CDR1 SGHVS and CDR2 FQNEAQ. The V end was cut by 5 bases, the J end by 5 bases, with 24 bases between. This CDR3 comprises 17 residues. CDR3 nucleotides: TGTGCCAGCAGCCCCCGACTGTTCGGGTTCGGAGGGACTGAAGCTTTCTTT. It specifies CASSPRLFGFGGTEAFF.

This clonotype was found many times. V gene TRBV7-9 combines with J gene TRBJ2-6, with D perhaps TRBD2 (5 bases). Germline loops: CDR1 SEHNR, CDR2 FQNEAQ (reference sequence). Trimming took off 1 base at V and 2 bases at J, with 9 bases between the two ends. This CDR3 comprises 16 residues. The DNA for the CDR3 is TGTGCCAGCAGCTTAGGAGCCGGGGCTGGGGCCAACGTCCTGACTTTC. Protein product: CASSLGAGAGANVLTF.

At least ten counts were recorded for this clonotype. The chain recombines TRBV6-5 with TRBJ1-1; possible D gene TRBD1, 5 bases. Trimming left V 6 bases short and J 10 bases short, with 15 bases between. Germline CDR1 MNHEY, CDR2 SVGAGI. This CDR3 is 12 amino acids long. CDR3 sequence: CASSPLGDGAFF. For the CDR3, the DNA is TGTGCCAGCAGCCCCTTGGGGGACGGAGCTTTCTTT.